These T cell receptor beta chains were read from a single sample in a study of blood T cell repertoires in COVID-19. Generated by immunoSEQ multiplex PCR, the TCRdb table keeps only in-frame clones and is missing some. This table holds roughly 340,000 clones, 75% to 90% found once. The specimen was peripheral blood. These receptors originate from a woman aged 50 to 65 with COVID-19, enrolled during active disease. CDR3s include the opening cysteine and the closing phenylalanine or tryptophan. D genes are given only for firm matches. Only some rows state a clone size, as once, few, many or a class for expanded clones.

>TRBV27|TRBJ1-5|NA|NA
TGTGCCAGCAGTTCCCAAAATCAACTTCCCCAGCATTTT
CASSSQNQLPQHF
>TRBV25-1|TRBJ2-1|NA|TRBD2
TGTGCCAGCAGTGACGGGACTAGCGGGACCGATGAGCAGTTCTTC
CASSDGTSGTDEQFF
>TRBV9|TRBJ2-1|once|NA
TGTGCCAGCAGCTCCCGACAGGATTACAATGAGCAGTTCTTC
CASSSRQDYNEQFF
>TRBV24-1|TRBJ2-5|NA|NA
TGTGCCACCAGTGAACCCCGGGACTCGGGATACCAAGAGACCCAGTACTTC
CATSEPRDSGYQETQYF
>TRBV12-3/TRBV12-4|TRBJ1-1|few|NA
TGTGCCAGCAGCCGAGATCGGGACACTGAAGCTTTCTTT
CASSRDRDTEAFF
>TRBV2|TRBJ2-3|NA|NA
TGTGCCAGCAGTGGGGGGCCAGCGGGACTCACAGATACGCAGTATTTT
CASSGGPAGLTDTQYF
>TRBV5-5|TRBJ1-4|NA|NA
TGTGCCAGCAGCTCAACCGACAGAAATGAAAAACTGTTTTTT
CASSSTDRNEKLFF
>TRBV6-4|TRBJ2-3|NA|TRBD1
TGTGCCAGCAGTGGAGGGGGCAGAGATACGCAGTATTTT
CASSGGGRDTQYF
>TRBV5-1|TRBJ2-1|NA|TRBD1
TGCGCCAGCAGCTTGTTTGGGACAGACTTGCATGAGCAGTTCTTC
CASSLFGTDLHEQFF
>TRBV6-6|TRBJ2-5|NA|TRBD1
TGTGCCAGCAGCCCCCGGGACAGGGGGGAGACCCAGTACTTC
CASSPRDRGETQYF
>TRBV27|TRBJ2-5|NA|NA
TGTGCCAGCAGTTTAGGGCCCAAGTGGGAGACCCAGTACTTC
CASSLGPKWETQYF
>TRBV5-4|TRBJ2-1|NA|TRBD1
TGTGCCAGCAGCTTCAGGACAGGGGGCAATGAGCAGTTCTTC
CASSFRTGGNEQFF
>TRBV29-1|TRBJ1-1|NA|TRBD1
TGCAGCGGCTTAAACAGGGGATCGGCTGAAGCTTTCTTT
CSGLNRGSAEAFF
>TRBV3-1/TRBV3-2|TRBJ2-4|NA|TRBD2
TGTGCCACCGAGGGGGGTACTAGCGGAAGCAGGCACATTCAGTACTTC
CATEGGTSGSRHIQYF
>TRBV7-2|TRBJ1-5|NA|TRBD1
TGTGCCAGCAGCCCTACCGCCGGGACAGGGGCACCCGGTCAGCCCCAGCATTTT
CASSPTAGTGAPGQPQHF
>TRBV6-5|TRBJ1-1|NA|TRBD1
TGTGCCAGCAGTAGTCCCGGGACAGGAGCCACTGAAGCTTTCTTT
CASSSPGTGATEAFF
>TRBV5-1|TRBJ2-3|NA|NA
TGCGCCAGCAGCTTGACAGGCTATACGCAGTATTTT
CASSLTGYTQYF
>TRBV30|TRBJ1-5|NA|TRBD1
TGTGCCTGGAGACCCGGGACAGGCTATAGCAATCAGCCCCAGCATTTT
CAWRPGTGYSNQPQHF
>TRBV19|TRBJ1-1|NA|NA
TGTGCCAGTAGTATAACTTGGGCAGTCGACACTGAAGCTTTCTTT
CASSITWAVDTEAFF
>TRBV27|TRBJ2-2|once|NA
TGTGCCATTAAACGATTAGCCGGTGACCCCACCGGGGAGCTGTTTTTT
CAIKRLAGDPTGELFF
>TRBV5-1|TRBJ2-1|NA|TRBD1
TGCGCCAGCAGCTTACGGGACAGGGCTACGGATGAGCAGTTCTTC
CASSLRDRATDEQFF
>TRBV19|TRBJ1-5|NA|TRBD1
TGTGCCAGTGGATCGGACAGGGGGCTCCATAGCAATCAGCCCCAGCATTTT
CASGSDRGLHSNQPQHF
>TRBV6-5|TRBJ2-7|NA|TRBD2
TGTGCCAGCACCCTCTCAGCGGGAGGGCCGTACGAGCAGTACTTC
CASTLSAGGPYEQYF
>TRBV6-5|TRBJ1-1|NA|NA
TGTGCCAGCAGTTACCACAGGAACACTGAAGCTTTCTTT
CASSYHRNTEAFF
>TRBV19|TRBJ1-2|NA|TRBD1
TGTGCCAGTGTTCACAGGGGAGTCTATGGCTACACCTTC
CASVHRGVYGYTF
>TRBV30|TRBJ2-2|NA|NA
TGTGTCGTTGAGCCCACTAACACCGGGGAGCTGTTTTTT
CVVEPTNTGELFF
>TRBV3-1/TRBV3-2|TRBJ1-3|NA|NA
TGTGCCAGCAGCCAAGACACGTACAGGGTCGTCCAGACCTTCTCTGGAAACACCATATATTTT
CASSQDTYRVVQTFSGNTIYF
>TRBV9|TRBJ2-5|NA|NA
TGTGCCAGCAGCGTAGTGGCCCGGGCGGGAGAGACCCAGTACTTC
CASSVVARAGETQYF
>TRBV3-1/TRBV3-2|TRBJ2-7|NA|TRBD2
TGTGCCAGCAGCCAAGAGACGGATGCGGGGGGCCGCTGGTACGAGCAGTACTTC
CASSQETDAGGRWYEQYF
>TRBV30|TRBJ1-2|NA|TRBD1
TGTGCCTGGAGGACAGGGTTCGGCTACACCTTC
CAWRTGFGYTF
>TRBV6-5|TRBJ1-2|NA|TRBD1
TGTGCCAGCAGTTCCGGACAGGTTAACTATGGCTACACCTTC
CASSSGQVNYGYTF
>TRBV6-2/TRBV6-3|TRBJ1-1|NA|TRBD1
TGTGCCAGCAGTTCCGCGGGGACAGGGTACACTGAAGCTTTCTTT
CASSSAGTGYTEAFF
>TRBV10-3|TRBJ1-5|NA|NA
TGTGCCATCAGTGAGTCTGGGGGGTTGAATCAGCCCCAGCATTTT
CAISESGGLNQPQHF
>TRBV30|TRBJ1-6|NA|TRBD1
TGTGCCTGGAGTGCAGGAGTAATGGGGACAGGGAGTTCACCCCTCCACTTT
CAWSAGVMGTGSSPLHF
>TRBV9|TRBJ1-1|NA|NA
TGTGCCAGCAGCTATCGGTTGAGCACTGAAGCTTTCTTT
CASSYRLSTEAFF
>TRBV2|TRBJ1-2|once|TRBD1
TGTGCCAGCAGCGGGACAGGGGATTATCATGGCTACACCTTC
CASSGTGDYHGYTF
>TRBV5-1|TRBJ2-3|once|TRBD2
TGCGCCAGCAGCCGGGGAGGGACTAGCCTTAGCACAGATACGCAGTATTTT
CASSRGGTSLSTDTQYF
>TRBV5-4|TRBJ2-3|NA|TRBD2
TGTGCCAGCAGGGAAAGACTAGCGGGTGGGGGAGATACGCAGTATTTT
CASRERLAGGGDTQYF
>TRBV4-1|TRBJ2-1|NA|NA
TGCGCCAGCAGCCACCTATTCAGGGGAGCCAATGAGCAGTTCTTC
CASSHLFRGANEQFF
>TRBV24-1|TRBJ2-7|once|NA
TGTGCCACCAGTGACAACGGGTACGAGCAGTACTTC
CATSDNGYEQYF
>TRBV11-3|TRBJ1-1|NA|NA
TGTGCCAGCAGCTCGCCAAAGGGCCCCGGTTTACAGGCCCGGAACACTGAAGCTTTCTTT
CASSSPKGPGLQARNTEAFF
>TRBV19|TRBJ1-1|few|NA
TGTGCCACTTCTCACCCGGGGGCTGAAGCTTTCTTT
CATSHPGAEAFF
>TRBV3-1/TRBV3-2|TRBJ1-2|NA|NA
TGTGCCAGCGCGACAAAAGGTGGTGGCTACACCTTC
CASATKGGGYTF
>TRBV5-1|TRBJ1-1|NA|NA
TGCGCCAGCAGCATACAAGGTGGCAGGTCTGAAGCTTTCTTT
CASSIQGGRSEAFF
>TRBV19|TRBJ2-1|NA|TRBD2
TGTGCCAGTAGTAGAAGCGGGAGGAAGAACAATGAGCAGTTCTTC
CASSRSGRKNNEQFF
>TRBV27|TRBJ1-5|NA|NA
TGTGCCAGCAGTTTAAAACTGAATCAGCCCCAGCATTTT
CASSLKLNQPQHF
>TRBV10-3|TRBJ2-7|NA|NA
TGTGCCACCGGACCGGGACACTTTTCCTCCTACGAGCAGTACTTC
CATGPGHFSSYEQYF
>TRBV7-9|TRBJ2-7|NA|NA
TGTGCCAGCAGCCCTGACCCGGACAGATCCTACGAGCAGTACTTC
CASSPDPDRSYEQYF
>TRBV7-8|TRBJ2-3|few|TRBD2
TGTGCCAGCAGCTTAATTGGGACTAGCCCAGATACGCAGTATTTT
CASSLIGTSPDTQYF
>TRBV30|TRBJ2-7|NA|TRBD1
TGTGCCTGGAGGAGGACAGGGGGCAACGAGCAGTACTTC
CAWRRTGGNEQYF
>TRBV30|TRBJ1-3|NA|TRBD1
TGTGCCTGGACAGGGGGAAGAAACACCATATATTTT
CAWTGGRNTIYF
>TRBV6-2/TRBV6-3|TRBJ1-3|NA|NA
TGTGCCAGCAGTTACCGAGGACAGCAAGGAAACACCATATATTTT
CASSYRGQQGNTIYF